Listed below are T cell receptor beta chains from one sample, sequenced in a study of beta chain features in type 1 diabetes. Libraries were prepared by immunoSEQ multiplex PCR; TCRdb keeps only in-frame clonotypes and omits some of them. The sample includes about 450,000 clones, more than 9.5% seen only once; the top ten take roughly 0.046%. The sample consisted of naive CD4+ T cells from blood. The receptor source for this set is a woman in her late teens or twenties in good health. The CDR3 runs from the conserved cysteine through the conserved F or W. Each record gives: V gene, D gene, J gene, clone size, CDR3 DNA, CDR3 protein. The D gene is left open where the match is weak. Clone size appears in some rows only: once, few, many, or a class for an expanded clone.

>TRBV7-9|NA|TRBJ2-4|few
TGTGCCAGCAGCCCCTCGGGGTCAGGGTCGACAAACATTCAGTACTTC
CASSPSGSGSTNIQYF
>TRBV5-1|NA|TRBJ2-5|few
TGCGCCAGCAGCCGGAACCAAGAGACCCAGTACTTC
CASSRNQETQYF
>TRBV30|TRBD1|TRBJ2-5|NA
TGTGCCTGGAGTGCAGGGACAGGCCAAGAGACCCAGTACTTC
CAWSAGTGQETQYF
>TRBV7-6|NA|TRBJ2-1|few
TGTGCCAGCAGCTTATCGACCCTCCTAGACGAGCAGTTCTTC
CASSLSTLLDEQFF
>TRBV4-2|TRBD1|TRBJ2-7|NA
TGTGCCAGCAGCCAAGAGCCGACAGGGAGCCTAGAGCAGTACTTC
CASSQEPTGSLEQYF
>TRBV9|NA|TRBJ2-1|few
TGTGCCAGCAGCGTAGGGGGGGACTCCTACAATGAGCAGTTCTTC
CASSVGGDSYNEQFF
>TRBV7-2|TRBD1|TRBJ1-1|NA
TGTGCCAGCAGCTCACAGGGACAGGGGAACACTGAAGCTTTCTTT
CASSSQGQGNTEAFF
>TRBV6-1|TRBD1|TRBJ1-2|NA
TGTGCCAGCAGTGAAGCGGCAGGGGGCTACTATGGCTACACCTTC
CASSEAAGGYYGYTF
>TRBV28|NA|TRBJ2-2|NA
TGTGCCAGCAGTTTACTAATTACTGGGAGTTTGGGCACCGGGGAGCTGTTTTTT
CASSLLITGSLGTGELFF
>TRBV11-2|NA|TRBJ2-1|few
TGTGCCAGCAGCTTAGGCTGGCCTAGCGCAAATGAGCAGTTCTTC
CASSLGWPSANEQFF
>TRBV16|NA|TRBJ1-5|NA
TGTGCCAGCAGCCAATTTGGGGGAACAGGAGGGCCCCAGCATTTT
CASSQFGGTGGPQHF
>TRBV15|TRBD1|TRBJ2-5|NA
TGTGCCACCAGCTGGGACAGGGGTCATCAAGAGACCCAGTACTTC
CATSWDRGHQETQYF
>TRBV29-1|NA|TRBJ1-1|few
TGCAGCGTTGGACGATTACAGGCAAACCGGCGCACTGAAGCTTTCTTT
CSVGRLQANRRTEAFF
>TRBV7-2|NA|TRBJ2-1|NA
TGTGCCAGCAGCTTAGGGCCCCCTGGGCAGTTCTTC
CASSLGPPGQFF
>TRBV21-1|NA|TRBJ1-1|NA
TGTGCCAGCAGCAAAATGTGGCTTCGTCGGGCGACAGCGGCGACTTTCTTT
CASSKMWLRRATAATFF
>TRBV7-9|NA|TRBJ1-2|NA
TGTGCCAGCAGCTACGGGGTTGGCTACACCTTC
CASSYGVGYTF
>TRBV4-1|NA|TRBJ2-1|NA
TGCGCCAGCAGCCTCCAGGGCCTACCTACCAATGAGCAGTTCTTC
CASSLQGLPTNEQFF
>TRBV29-1|NA|TRBJ2-6|NA
TGCAGCGTCGCTGGGGTCCCTGGGGCCAACGTCCTGACTTTC
CSVAGVPGANVLTF
>TRBV7-3|NA|TRBJ2-1|few
TGTGCCAGCAGCCAAAAGGGGTTAGCGGAACACAATGAGCAGTTCTTC
CASSQKGLAEHNEQFF
>TRBV7-6|TRBD1|TRBJ2-5|NA
TGTGCCAGCAAGAGACAGGGCCAAGAGACCCAGTACTTC
CASKRQGQETQYF
>TRBV4-2|NA|TRBJ1-2|few
TGTGCCAGCAGCCAAGCTTCGGGTTCTAACTATGGCTACACCTTC
CASSQASGSNYGYTF
>TRBV6-6|NA|TRBJ1-2|once
TGTGCCAGCAGTTACGTAGGCGGTAACTATGGCTACACCTTC
CASSYVGGNYGYTF
>TRBV29-1|NA|TRBJ2-6|NA
TGCAGCGTTAGAGTCGGGCAGGGAAGACCCCACTCTGGGGCCAACGTCCTGACTTTC
CSVRVGQGRPHSGANVLTF
>TRBV7-9|TRBD1|TRBJ1-1|NA
TGTGCCAGCAGCTTTTGGACAGGAACGAACACTGAAGCTTTCTTT
CASSFWTGTNTEAFF
>TRBV29-1|TRBD2|TRBJ2-3|many
TGCAGCGTTTCGGGGTTAGCGGGAAGCACAGATACGCAGTATTTT
CSVSGLAGSTDTQYF
>TRBV7-3|NA|TRBJ2-6|NA
TGTGCCAGCAGCGCCCAGGGTACCGGGGCCAACGTCCTGACTTTC
CASSAQGTGANVLTF
>TRBV28|NA|TRBJ2-2|few
TGTGCCAGCAGTTTTCCTCCCCCGAACGGGGAGCTGTTTTTT
CASSFPPPNGELFF
>TRBV7-9|NA|TRBJ2-7|few
TGTGCCAGCAGTCAAGGGGGAGGGCTCATTCACGAGCAGTACTTC
CASSQGGGLIHEQYF
>TRBV5-1|NA|TRBJ2-5|many
TGCGCCAGCAGCTTGGAGGAGACCCAGTACTTC
CASSLEETQYF
>TRBV6-5|TRBD1|TRBJ1-1|NA
TGTGCCAGCAGGGGGGACAGGGGGAAACAAACTGAAGCTTTCTTT
CASRGDRGKQTEAFF
>TRBV7-8|NA|TRBJ2-3|few
TGTGCCAGCAGGCGGGGAGTCACAGATACGCAGTATTTT
CASRRGVTDTQYF
>TRBV30|NA|TRBJ2-3|few
TGTGCCTGGAGTTGGAGAGATACGCAGTATTTT
CAWSWRDTQYF
>TRBV5-4|NA|TRBJ1-2|NA
TGTGCCAGCAGTACGGCTAACTATGGCTACACCTTC
CASSTANYGYTF
>TRBV7-9|NA|TRBJ2-1|NA
TGTGCCAGCACCCGAGGTAGTGAGCAGTTCTTC
CASTRGSEQFF
>TRBV9|TRBD2|TRBJ2-5|few
TGTGCCAGCAGCGTGAGGACTAGCGGGGTAGAGGAGACCCAGTACTTC
CASSVRTSGVEETQYF
>TRBV18|NA|TRBJ2-5|NA
TGTGCCAGCTCCCGACTAGGAGAGACCCAGTACTTC
CASSRLGETQYF
>TRBV11-3|NA|TRBJ1-4|few
TGTGCCAGCAGCCCAGTTGGGCAACTGAGGGCTAATGAAAAACTGTTTTTT
CASSPVGQLRANEKLFF
>TRBV29-1|NA|TRBJ2-1|NA
TGCAGCGTTGAAGACAGGGTTCGTGGGGGGTTGTACAATGAGCAGTTCTTC
CSVEDRVRGGLYNEQFF
>TRBV4-1|TRBD2|TRBJ2-4|NA
TGCGCCAGCAGCCAAGACGGGCTAGCGGGGGCTAACAAAAACATTCAGTACTTC
CASSQDGLAGANKNIQYF
>TRBV15|TRBD1|TRBJ1-6|NA
TGTGCCACCAGCGTTACAGGGGGTTATAATTCACCCCTCCACTTT
CATSVTGGYNSPLHF
>TRBV7-9|TRBD1|TRBJ2-1|NA
TGTGCCAGCAGCTTAGGACGCTCGCGACAGGGCACAGATGAGCAGTTCTTC
CASSLGRSRQGTDEQFF
>TRBV9|NA|TRBJ2-2|NA
TGTGCCAGCAGCGTAGTTTGGGGCATGAACACCGGGGAGCTGTTTTTT
CASSVVWGMNTGELFF
>TRBV7-2|NA|TRBJ2-5|NA
TGTGCCAGCAGCTTCGGCAATCCAGCGGAGACCCAGTACTTC
CASSFGNPAETQYF
>TRBV7-2|NA|TRBJ2-2|few
TGTGCCAGCAGCTTAGCGATGAACACCGGGGAGCTGTTTTTT
CASSLAMNTGELFF
>TRBV27|TRBD1|TRBJ2-5|once
TGTGCCAGCAGCGGGACAGGGAGCTGGGAGACCCAGTACTTC
CASSGTGSWETQYF
>TRBV11-3|NA|TRBJ2-7|few
TGTGCCAGCAGCTTAGTTGCGGGCTCCTACGAGCAGTACTTC
CASSLVAGSYEQYF
>TRBV5-4|TRBD2|TRBJ2-1|few
TGTGCCAGCACCGGCGGGGGGCGAAATGAGCAGTTCTTC
CASTGGGRNEQFF
>TRBV29-1|NA|TRBJ1-2|few
TGCAGCGTTGAAAGGGCAGGGAGAACCTATGGCTACACCTTC
CSVERAGRTYGYTF
>TRBV4-3|TRBD2|TRBJ2-3|few
TGCGCCAGCAGCCAAGACCCGGGGCGAGGAGCGGGAAGCTCTATGAGCACAGATACGCAGTATTTT
CASSQDPGRGAGSSMSTDTQYF
>TRBV29-1|NA|TRBJ2-7|few
TGCAGCGTTGAACAGTTTCCGGACGAGCAGTACTTC
CSVEQFPDEQYF
>TRBV29-1|NA|TRBJ2-7|few
TGCAGCGTTGGCCAGGGGGGTTTCGAGCAGTACTTC
CSVGQGGFEQYF
>TRBV2|NA|TRBJ2-7|NA
TGTGCCAGCAGTGAAGACTGGCGGAACCTTTACGAGCAGTACTTC
CASSEDWRNLYEQYF
>TRBV9|TRBD2|TRBJ2-5|NA
TGTGCCAGCAGCGGGACGAGCGGGAGTAAGGAGACCCAGTACTTC
CASSGTSGSKETQYF
>TRBV13|NA|TRBJ1-4|few
TGTGCCAGCTCCGGGACAAATAAACAGGGCAAAAATGAAAAACTGTTTTTT
CASSGTNKQGKNEKLFF
>TRBV15|NA|TRBJ1-4|NA
TGTGCCACCAGCAGATCGGCAGGGCCAGATGAAAAACTGTTTTTT
CATSRSAGPDEKLFF